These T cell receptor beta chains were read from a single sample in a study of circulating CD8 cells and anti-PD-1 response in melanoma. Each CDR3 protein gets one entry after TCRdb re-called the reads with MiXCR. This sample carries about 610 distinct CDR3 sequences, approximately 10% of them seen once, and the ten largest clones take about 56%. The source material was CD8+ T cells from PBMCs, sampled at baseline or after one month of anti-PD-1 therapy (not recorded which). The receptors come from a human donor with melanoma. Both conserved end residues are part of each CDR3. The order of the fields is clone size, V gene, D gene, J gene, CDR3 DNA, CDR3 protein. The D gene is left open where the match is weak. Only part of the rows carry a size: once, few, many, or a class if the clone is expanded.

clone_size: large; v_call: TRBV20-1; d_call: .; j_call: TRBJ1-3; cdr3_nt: TGCAGTGCTAGAGACTTCGACTCTGGAAACACCATATATTTT; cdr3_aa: CSARDFDSGNTIYF
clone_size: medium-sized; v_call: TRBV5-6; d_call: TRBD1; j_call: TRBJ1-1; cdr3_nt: TGTGCCAGCAGCTCCCCGGACAGGGGCTTTCGAAGGACTGAAGCTTTCTTT; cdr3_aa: CASSSPDRGFRRTEAFF
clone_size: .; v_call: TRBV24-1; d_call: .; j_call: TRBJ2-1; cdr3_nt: TGTGCCACCAGTGATTTGCGGGGAGGTGAGCAGTTCTTC; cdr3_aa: CATSDLRGGEQFF
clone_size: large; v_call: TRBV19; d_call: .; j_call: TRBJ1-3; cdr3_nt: TGTGCCCAGAATCAGGGAAACACCATATATTTT; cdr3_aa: CAQNQGNTIYF
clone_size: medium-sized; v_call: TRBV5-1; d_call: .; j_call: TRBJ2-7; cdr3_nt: TGCGCCAGCAGCCCGGGATCCTACACGGGCTACGAGCAGTACTTC; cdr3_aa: CASSPGSYTGYEQYF
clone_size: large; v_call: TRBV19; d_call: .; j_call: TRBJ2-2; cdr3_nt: TGTGCCAGTAGTGTGACTAGTCTTGCCGGGGAGCTGTTTTTT; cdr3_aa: CASSVTSLAGELFF
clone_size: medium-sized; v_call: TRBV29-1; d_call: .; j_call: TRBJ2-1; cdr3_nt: TGCAGCGTTGACCCCGCGCGGGGAGATGAGCAGTTCTTC; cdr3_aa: CSVDPARGDEQFF
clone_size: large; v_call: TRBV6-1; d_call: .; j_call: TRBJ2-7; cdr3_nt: TGTGCCAGCAGTGAAGTGGGGGGCTCCTACGAGCAGTACTTC; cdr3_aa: CASSEVGGSYEQYF
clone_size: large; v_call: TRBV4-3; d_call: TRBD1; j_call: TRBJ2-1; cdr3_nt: TGCGCCAGCAGCCAAGCACAGGGGAATGAGCAGTTCTTC; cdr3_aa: CASSQAQGNEQFF
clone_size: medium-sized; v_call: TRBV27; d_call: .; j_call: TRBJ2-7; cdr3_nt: TGTGCCAGCAGTTTGTTCGGGGGGACATCCTACGAGCAGTACTTC; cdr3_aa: CASSLFGGTSYEQYF
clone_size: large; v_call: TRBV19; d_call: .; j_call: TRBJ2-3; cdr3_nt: TGTGCCAGTAGTATTGGGGTGGTAGCTAGCACAGATACGCAGTATTTT; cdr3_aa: CASSIGVVASTDTQYF
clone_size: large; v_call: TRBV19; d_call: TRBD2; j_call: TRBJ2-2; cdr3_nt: TGTGCCAGTAAACCCCCGGGGGGGACGAACACCGGGGAGCTGTTTTTT; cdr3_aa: CASKPPGGTNTGELFF
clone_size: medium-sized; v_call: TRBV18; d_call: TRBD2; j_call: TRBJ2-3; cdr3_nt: TGTGCCAGCTCACCAGGATACGAGCGGGGCCCGATGGGCACAGATACGCAGTATTTT; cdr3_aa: CASSPGYERGPMGTDTQYF
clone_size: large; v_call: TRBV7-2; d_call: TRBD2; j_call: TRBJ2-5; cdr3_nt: TGTGCCAGCAGCTTAGGGCTAGCGGGGGCGGACCAAGAGACCCAGTACTTC; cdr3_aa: CASSLGLAGADQETQYF
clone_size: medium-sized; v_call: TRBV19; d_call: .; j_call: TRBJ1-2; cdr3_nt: TGTGCCAGTAGTACCCTGAGGTGGAGGATTCATGGCTACACCTTC; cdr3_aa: CASSTLRWRIHGYTF
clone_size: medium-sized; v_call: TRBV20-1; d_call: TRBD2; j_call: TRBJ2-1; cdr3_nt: TGCAGTGGACTAGCGGGGCCCAGCTCCTACAATGAGCAGTTCTTC; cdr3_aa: CSGLAGPSSYNEQFF
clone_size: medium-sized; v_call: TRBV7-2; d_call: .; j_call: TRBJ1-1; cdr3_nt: TGTGCCAGCAGCCAATTTAGGGGAATGAACACTGAAGCTTTCTTT; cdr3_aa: CASSQFRGMNTEAFF
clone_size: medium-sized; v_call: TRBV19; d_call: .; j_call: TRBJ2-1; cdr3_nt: TGTGCCAGTAGTATACTACTAAACCCCAATGAGCAGTTCTTC; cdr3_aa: CASSILLNPNEQFF
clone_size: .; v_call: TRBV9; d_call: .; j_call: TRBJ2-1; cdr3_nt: TGTGCCAGCAGCGCCTCTCCTGAGGGGAAGCAGTTCTTC; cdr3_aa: CASSASPEGKQFF
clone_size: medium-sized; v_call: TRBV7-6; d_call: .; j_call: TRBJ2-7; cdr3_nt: TGTGCCAGCAGCTTATGGGGGTCTCCCCCCCTAAACGAGCAGTACTTC; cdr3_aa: CASSLWGSPPLNEQYF
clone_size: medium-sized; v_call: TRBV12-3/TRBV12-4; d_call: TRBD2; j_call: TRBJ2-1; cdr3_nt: TGTGCCAGCAGTATATTAGCGGGGAGTAATGAGCAGTTCTTC; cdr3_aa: CASSILAGSNEQFF
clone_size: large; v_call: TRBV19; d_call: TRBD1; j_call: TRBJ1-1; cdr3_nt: TGTGCCAGTAGTATCCTCGGGACAGGGGGAACTGAAGCTTTCTTT; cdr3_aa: CASSILGTGGTEAFF
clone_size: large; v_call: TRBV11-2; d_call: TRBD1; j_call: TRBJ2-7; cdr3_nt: TGTGCCAGCAGCCCCCCGGGACAGGGGTTGGGCGAGCAGTACTTC; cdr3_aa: CASSPPGQGLGEQYF
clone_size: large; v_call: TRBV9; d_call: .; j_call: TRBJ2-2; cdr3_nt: TGTGCCACCAGCTTAAGTACAGGGATCGGGGAGCTGTTTTTT; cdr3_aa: CATSLSTGIGELFF
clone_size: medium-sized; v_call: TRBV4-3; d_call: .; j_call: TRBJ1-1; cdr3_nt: TGCGCCAGCAGCCAACCTTCCCTGAGCACTGAAGCTTTCTTT; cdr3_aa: CASSQPSLSTEAFF
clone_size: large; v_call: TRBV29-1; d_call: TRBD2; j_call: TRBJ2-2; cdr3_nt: TGCAGCGGGACTAGCGGGGCCGGGGAGCTGTTTTTT; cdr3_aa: CSGTSGAGELFF
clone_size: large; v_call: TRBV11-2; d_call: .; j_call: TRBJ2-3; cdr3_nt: TGTGCCAGCAGCCACAATTCAGGGGCCACAGATACGCAGTATTTT; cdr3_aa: CASSHNSGATDTQYF
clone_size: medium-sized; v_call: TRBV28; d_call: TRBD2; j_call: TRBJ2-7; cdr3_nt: TGTGCCAGCAGTCTGATCGGGGGGGACGAGCAGTACTTC; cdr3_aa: CASSLIGGDEQYF
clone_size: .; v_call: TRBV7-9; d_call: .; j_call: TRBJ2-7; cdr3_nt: TGTGCCAGCAGCTACGGCACAGCCGAGCAGTACTTC; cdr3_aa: CASSYGTAEQYF
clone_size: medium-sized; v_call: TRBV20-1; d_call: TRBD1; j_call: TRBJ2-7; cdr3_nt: TGCAGTGCCCGCCGACAGGGAGCCTACGAGCAGTACTTC; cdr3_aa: CSARRQGAYEQYF
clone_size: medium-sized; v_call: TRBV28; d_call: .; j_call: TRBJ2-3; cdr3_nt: TGTGCCAGCAGTAGTGGGGCTAGCTCCATAGATACGCAGTATTTT; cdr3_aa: CASSSGASSIDTQYF
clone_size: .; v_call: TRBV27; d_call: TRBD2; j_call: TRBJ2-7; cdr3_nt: TGTGCCAGCAGTACATCGGGACTAGCGGGAGTCGACGAGCAGTACTTC; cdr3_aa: CASSTSGLAGVDEQYF
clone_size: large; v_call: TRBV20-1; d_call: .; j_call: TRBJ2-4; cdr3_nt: TGCAGTGCTCCCGGGAGCTACAAAAACATTCAGTACTTC; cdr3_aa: CSAPGSYKNIQYF
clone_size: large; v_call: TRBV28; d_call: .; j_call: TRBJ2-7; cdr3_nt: TGTGCCAGCGCCGACAGGGGAGGGGTCGAGCAGTACTTC; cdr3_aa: CASADRGGVEQYF
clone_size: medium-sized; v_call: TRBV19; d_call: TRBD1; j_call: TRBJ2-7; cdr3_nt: TGTGCCAGTAGTATAGTATCGGCAGGGGGCTACGAGCAGTACTTC; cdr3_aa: CASSIVSAGGYEQYF
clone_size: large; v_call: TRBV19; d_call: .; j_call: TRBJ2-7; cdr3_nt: TGTGCCAGTAGTTCCATGTTGTCCTACGAGCAGTACTTC; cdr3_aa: CASSSMLSYEQYF
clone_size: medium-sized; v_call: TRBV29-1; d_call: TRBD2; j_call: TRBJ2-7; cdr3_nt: TGCAGCGTTACTCTAGCGGGGGGTACCCACGAGCAGTACTTC; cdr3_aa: CSVTLAGGTHEQYF
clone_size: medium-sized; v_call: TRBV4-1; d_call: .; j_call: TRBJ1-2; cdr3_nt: TGCGCCAGCAGCCAAGATCGGGCATTTTATGGCTACACCTTC; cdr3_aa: CASSQDRAFYGYTF
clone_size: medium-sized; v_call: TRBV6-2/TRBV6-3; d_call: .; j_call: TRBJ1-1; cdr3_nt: TGTGCCAGCAGTTCATCAGTGACGGGGCTGAACACTGAAGCTTTCTTT; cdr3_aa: CASSSSVTGLNTEAFF
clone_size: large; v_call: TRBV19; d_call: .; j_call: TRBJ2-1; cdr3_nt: TGTGCCAGTAGTAGGGTAAACTGGGGGGCGATCTACAATGAGCAGTTCTTC; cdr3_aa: CASSRVNWGAIYNEQFF
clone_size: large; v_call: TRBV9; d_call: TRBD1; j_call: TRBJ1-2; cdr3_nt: TGTGCCAGCAGCGGAGCCGGGGACAGGTTTGACTATGGCTACACCTTC; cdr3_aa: CASSGAGDRFDYGYTF
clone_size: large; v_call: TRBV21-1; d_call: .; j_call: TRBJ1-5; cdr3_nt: TGTGCCAGCAGCAAGAAGCCGGGACAGATTTTAGGCAATCAGCCCCAGCATTTT; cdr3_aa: CASSKKPGQILGNQPQHF
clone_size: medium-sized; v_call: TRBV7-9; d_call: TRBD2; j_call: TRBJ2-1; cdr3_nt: TGTGCCAGCAGTCAAGCGGACGGCCTAGCGGGGGGACATGAGCAGTTCTTC; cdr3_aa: CASSQADGLAGGHEQFF
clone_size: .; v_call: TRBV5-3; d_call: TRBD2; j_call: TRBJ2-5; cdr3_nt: TGTGCCAGCAGCCCGATAGACACATTAGCGGGGATCCAAGAGACCCAGTACTTC; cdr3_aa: CASSPIDTLAGIQETQYF
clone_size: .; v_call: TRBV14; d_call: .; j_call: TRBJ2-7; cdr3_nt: TGTGCCAGCAGCCTGCTGGATAAGAAAATAGCCTACGAGCAGTACTTC; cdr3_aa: CASSLLDKKIAYEQYF
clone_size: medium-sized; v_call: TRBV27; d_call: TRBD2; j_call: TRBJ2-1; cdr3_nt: TGTGCCAGCAGTTTAGGGACTAGCGGGGGAGTCAATGAGCAGTTCTTC; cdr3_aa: CASSLGTSGGVNEQFF
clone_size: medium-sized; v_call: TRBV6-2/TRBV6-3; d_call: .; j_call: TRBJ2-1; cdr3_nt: TGTGCCAGCAGTTACTCGAGGGTTGGGGTCCTCGCCCCGAACTACAATGAGCAGTTCTTC; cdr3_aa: CASSYSRVGVLAPNYNEQFF
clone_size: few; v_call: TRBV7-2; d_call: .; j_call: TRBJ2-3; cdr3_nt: TGTGCCAGCAGCTTAGAAATCACAGATACGCAGTATTTT; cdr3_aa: CASSLEITDTQYF
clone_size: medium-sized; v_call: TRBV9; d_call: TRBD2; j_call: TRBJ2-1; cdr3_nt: TGTGCCAGCAGCGCCCCGGGACTAGCGGGGGGTAAGGGCTACAATGAGCAGTTCTTC; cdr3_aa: CASSAPGLAGGKGYNEQFF
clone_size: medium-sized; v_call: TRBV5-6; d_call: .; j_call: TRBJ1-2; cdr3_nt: TGTGCCAGCAGCCGGGGGGACGGCTACACCTTC; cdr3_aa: CASSRGDGYTF
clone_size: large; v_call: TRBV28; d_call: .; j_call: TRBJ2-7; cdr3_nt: TGTGCCAGCAGTTTCGCCAGTCCCTACGAGCAGTACTTC; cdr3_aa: CASSFASPYEQYF
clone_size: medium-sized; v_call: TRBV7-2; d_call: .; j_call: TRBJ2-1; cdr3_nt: TGTGCCAGCAGCCTCTCGGTCGGAGAAAATGAGCAGTTCTTC; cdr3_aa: CASSLSVGENEQFF
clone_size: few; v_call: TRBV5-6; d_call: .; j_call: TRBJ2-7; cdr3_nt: TGTGCCAGCAGCTTGTCCCATGTGGTAGCCTACGAGCAGTACTTC; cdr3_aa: CASSLSHVVAYEQYF